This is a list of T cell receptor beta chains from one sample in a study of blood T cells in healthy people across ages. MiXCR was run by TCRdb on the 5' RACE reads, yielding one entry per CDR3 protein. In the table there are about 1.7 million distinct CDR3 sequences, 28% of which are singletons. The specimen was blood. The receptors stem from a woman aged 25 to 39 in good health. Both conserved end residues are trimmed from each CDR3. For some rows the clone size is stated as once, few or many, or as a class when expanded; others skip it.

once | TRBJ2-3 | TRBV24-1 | ATADSPGSADTQY
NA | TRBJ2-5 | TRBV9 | ASSVGLAVNNEQY
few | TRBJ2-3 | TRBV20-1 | SARLQGFDPDTQY
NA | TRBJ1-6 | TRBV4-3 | ASSQDKTGRGSPLH
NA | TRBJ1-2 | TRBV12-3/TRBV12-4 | ASRGLGAGYT
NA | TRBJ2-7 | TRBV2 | AGGLAGGSYEQY
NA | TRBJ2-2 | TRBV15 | ATSRQLGAGELF
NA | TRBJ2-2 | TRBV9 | ASSIYWTANTGELF
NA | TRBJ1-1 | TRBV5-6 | ASSLENRAATEAF
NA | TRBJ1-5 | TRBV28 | ASSLVYSNQPQH
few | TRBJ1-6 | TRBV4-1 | ASSQGSFTGQLNSPLH